Below, 27 T cell receptor beta chains from the same sample are listed, as sequenced in a study of cytomegalovirus exposure and HLA in healthy donors. The data were produced by immunoSEQ multiplex PCR, yet TCRdb's version contains in-frame clones alone and is incomplete. In the table there are over 90,000 clones, just under 95% of which are singletons. Source material: PBMCs. The origin of the receptors is a woman between 18 and 29 years old in good health and CMV-seronegative.

The chain combines TRBV5-1 with TRBJ2-3; possibly TRBD2 for D (5 bases). Trimming cost V 7 bases and J 3 bases, with 18 bases left between them. CDR3 length: 15 residues. Germline CDR1 SGHRS, CDR2 YFSETQ. This CDR3 reads CASGTGPGGTDTQYF. CDR3 coding DNA: TGCGCCAGCGGAACCGGGCCGGGCGGGACAGATACGCAGTATTTT.

The J gene is TRBJ1-4, the V gene TRBV2, with unresolved D. V lost 7 bases, J lost 3 bases, and 9 bases lay in between. CDR3 length: 13 amino acids. Germline V lookup: CDR1 SNHLY, CDR2 FYNNEI. The CDR3 region has the DNA TGTGCCAGCATTCCGGGTCCTAATGAAAAACTGTTTTTT. Translation: CASIPGPNEKLFF. Full variable domain (rest looked up from reference TRBV2 and TRBJ1-4): EPEVTQTPSHQVTQMGQEVILRCVPISNHLYFYWYRQILGQKVEFLVSFYNNEISEKSEIFDDQFSVERPDGSNFTLKIRSTKLEDSAMYFCASIPGPNEKLFFGSGTQLSVL.

The chain joins TRBV9 to TRBJ2-2, with no clear D. This CDR3 is 12 amino acids long. Germline lookup yields CDR1 SGDLS and CDR2 YYNGEE. V shed 6 bases and J shed 6 bases, with 9 bases lying between them. CDR3 coding DNA: TGTGCCAGCAACCTAATATCCGGGGAGCTGTTTTTT. Amino acids: CASNLISGELFF. Together with reference TRBV9 and TRBJ2-2, the CDR3 gives the full variable domain: DSGVTQTPKHLITATGQRVTLRCSPRSGDLSVYWYQQSLDQGLQFLIQYYNGEERAKGNILERFSAQQFPDLHSELNLSSLELGDSALYFCASNLISGELFFGEGSRLTVL.

This clone was seen just once. V and J are TRBV6-1 and TRBJ2-1, with a weak D call TRBD2 (7 bases). V shed 4 bases and J shed 2 bases, with 12 bases lying between them. The CDR3 is 15 residues long. In germline, CDR1 is MNHNS, CDR2 SASEGT. CDR3 loop: CASSAAGAPYNEQFF. The CDR3 DNA sequence: TGTGCCAGCAGTGCCGCGGGGGCCCCCTACAATGAGCAGTTCTTC.

This clone was recorded once. The chain joins TRBV5-1 to TRBJ2-7, with a tentative D call TRBD2 (6 bases). CDR1 and CDR2 from the germline V gene are SGHRS and YFSETQ. Trimming pared 7 bases from V and 1 base from J, leaving 15 bases between. The CDR3 is 14 amino acids. CDR3 sequence: CASPVRGLSYEQYF. CDR3 bases: TGCGCCAGCCCTGTGCGCGGACTATCCTACGAGCAGTACTTC.

This clone was observed a single time. The chain links TRBV28 to TRBJ1-4; D call uncertain. The V gene's germline CDR1 is MDHEN and CDR2 SYDVKM. V lost 3 bases and J 2 bases, leaving 10 bases between the germline ends. This CDR3 contains 15 residues. Here the CDR3 reads CASSFFPSTNEKLFF. The CDR3 DNA sequence: TGTGCCAGCAGTTTTTTCCCGTCGACTAATGAAAAACTGTTTTTT.

The chain recombines TRBV7-2 with TRBJ1-1; D gene unclear. Looked up from germline, CDR1 is SGHTA and CDR2 is FQGNSA. The CDR3 is 11 residues long. Trimming pared 10 bases from V and 4 bases from J, leaving 10 bases between. The CDR3 region has the DNA TGTGCCATAGTCAGAGGCACTGAAGCTTTCTTT. Protein: CAIVRGTEAFF.

The rearrangement links TRBV30 to TRBJ2-1, with 10 bases that match TRBD2. CDR3 length equals 14 residues. Trimming at V came to 4 bases and at J to 8 bases, leaving 8 bases not matched to a gene. Germline V gene data show CDR1 as GTSNPN and CDR2 as SVGIG (reference sequence). CDR3 region: CAWNPSGSWDEQFF. CDR3 in DNA: TGTGCCTGGAACCCTAGCGGGAGTTGGGATGAGCAGTTCTTC. Full variable domain (missing parts from reference TRBV30 and TRBJ2-1): SQTIHQWPATLVQPVGSPLSLECTVEGTSNPNLYWYRQAAGRGLQLLFYSVGIGQISSEVPQNLSASRPQDRQFILSSKKLLLSDSGFYLCAWNPSGSWDEQFFGPGTRLTVL.

The chain employs TRBV7-2 and TRBJ1-5, with a tentative D call TRBD1 (6 bases). Trimming left V 0 bases short and J 7 bases short, with 13 bases between. Germline assignment: CDR1 SGHTA and CDR2 FQGNSA. The CDR3 runs to 15 residues. CDR3 loop: CASSLAIQGTQPQHF. CDR3 sequence (DNA): TGTGCCAGCAGCTTAGCCATACAGGGAACCCAGCCCCAGCATTTT.

The genes are TRBV4-2 and TRBJ1-2; D unresolved. CDR3 length equals 13 residues. Trimming took off 0 bases at V and 5 bases at J, with 7 bases between the two ends. Germline V gene data show CDR1 as LGHNA and CDR2 as YNFKEQ. CDR3 protein: CASSQDEGYGYTF. DNA for the CDR3: TGTGCCAGCAGCCAAGATGAGGGATATGGCTACACCTTC.

Here the CDR3 reads CASSWGVSVITDTQYF. The CDR3 coding sequence is TGCGCCAGCAGCTGGGGGGTATCCGTTATCACAGATACGCAGTATTTT. The chain employs TRBV5-1 and TRBJ2-3; the D gene is possibly TRBD2 (6 bases). The CDR3 runs to 16 residues. Trimming cost V 3 bases and J 2 bases, with 16 bases left between them. Germline V CDR1 and CDR2: SGHRS, YFSETQ.

The chain has TRBV6-1 and TRBJ1-2; 7 nucleotides line up with TRBD1. CDR3 size: 13 residues. Germline V CDR1 and CDR2: MNHNS, SASEGT. With V trimmed by 2 bases and J by 6 bases, 3 bases remained unmatched. CDR3 residues: CASSETGDDGYTF. The CDR3 DNA follows: TGTGCCAGCAGTGAAACAGGGGATGATGGCTACACCTTC.

The chain joins TRBV18 to TRBJ1-3; 10 bases fit TRBD1. Germline V gives CDR1 KGHSH, CDR2 LQKENI. Trimming removed 3 bases from V and 0 bases from J; junction bases left unmatched: 5. The CDR3 runs 17 residues. CDR3 nucleotide sequence: TGTGCCAGCTCACCGACAGGGGGCACTTTCTCTGGAAACACCATATATTTT. As protein: CASSPTGGTFSGNTIYF.

The chain couples TRBV7-9 to TRBJ1-3; the D is unclear. In germline, CDR1 is SEHNR, CDR2 FQNEAQ (reference sequence). There are 16 residues in the CDR3. V lost 5 bases, J lost 0 bases, and 14 bases lay in between. The CDR3 loop is CASSKLGSPSGNTIYF. CDR3 coding DNA: TGTGCCAGCAGCAAACTCGGGAGTCCCTCTGGAAACACCATATATTTT. The full variable domain, completed using reference TRBV7-9 and TRBJ1-3, is DTGVSQNPRHKITKRGQNVTFRCDPISEHNRLYWYRQTLGQGPEFLTYFQNEAQLEKSRLLSDRFSAERPKGSFSTLEIQRTEQGDSAMYLCASSKLGSPSGNTIYFGEGSWLTVV.

This rearrangement joins TRBV7-9 to TRBJ2-1; 15 bases align to TRBD2. This CDR3 region has 16 residues. Germline CDR1 reads SEHNR; CDR2 reads FQNEAQ (reference sequence). V gave up 6 bases and J gave up 8 bases; unmatched junction bases: 8. The CDR3 loop reads CASSSRGLAGGHEQFF. CDR3 in DNA: TGTGCCAGCAGTAGCCGGGGACTAGCGGGAGGTCATGAGCAGTTCTTC.

The V gene is TRBV7-8, the J gene TRBJ1-6, with a tentative D call TRBD1 (6 bases). The CDR3 consists of 16 residues. Trimming pared 6 bases from V and 13 bases from J, leaving 25 bases between. CDR1 SGHVS and CDR2 FQNEAQ come from the germline V gene. The CDR3 DNA reads TGTGCCAGCAGTCAAGCGGTTAGGCAGGGGTTAACTCCCCTCCACTTT. Its protein product is CASSQAVRQGLTPLHF.

This sequence joins TRBV27 and TRBJ2-1; possibly TRBD1 for D (6 bases). Trimming pared 5 bases from V and 4 bases from J, leaving 18 bases between. CDR1 and CDR2 (germline): MNHEY, SMNVEV (reference sequence). The CDR3 totals 16 residues. The CDR3 loop is CASSHKPGHGYNEQFF. In DNA form, the CDR3 reads TGTGCCAGCAGTCACAAACCGGGACACGGATACAATGAGCAGTTCTTC.

For the CDR3, the DNA is TGTGCCAGCAGCGGACAGGGCACCTATGGCTACACCTTC. Protein: CASSGQGTYGYTF. The V gene is TRBV6-5, the J gene TRBJ1-2; 8 nucleotides line up with TRBD1. CDR3 length equals 13 residues. Trimming took 6 bases from V and 4 from J; bases not matched to a gene: 4. Germline CDR1 and CDR2: MNHEY and SVGAGI.

The chain employs TRBV5-3 and TRBJ1-3; 10 bases are a match to TRBD1. TRBV5-3 has ORF status, its function being uncertain. The CDR3 spans 15 residues. J lost 3 bases, V lost 4 bases, and 4 bases had no gene match. This CDR3 is CARSPGQGGGNTIYF. Here the CDR3 DNA reads TGTGCCAGAAGCCCAGGACAGGGGGGTGGAAACACCATATATTTT.

The chain employs TRBV6-6 and TRBJ1-3, with a weak D call TRBD1 (5 bases). CDR1 MNHNY and CDR2 SVGAGI come from the germline V gene (reference sequence). Trimming stripped 6 bases from V and 0 bases from J, with 15 bases between. This CDR3 contains 16 residues. For the CDR3, the DNA is TGTGCCAGCAGCCCCGACAGTTTGCTCTCTGGAAACACCATATATTTT. Its protein product is CASSPDSLLSGNTIYF.

The chain combines TRBV5-1 with TRBJ1-1, with 9 bases fitting TRBD1. The CDR3 consists of 16 residues. Trimming took 5 bases from V and 0 from J; bases not matched to a gene: 8. The germline CDR1 and CDR2 sequences are SGHRS and YFSETQ. The CDR3 spells CASRPTQGAVNTEAFF. In nucleotides, the CDR3 is TGCGCCAGCAGACCGACACAGGGGGCGGTGAACACTGAAGCTTTCTTT.

The chain joins TRBV7-8 to TRBJ2-5; 9 bases agree with TRBD1. Germline V lookup: CDR1 SGHVS, CDR2 FQNEAQ. J was trimmed by 5 bases and V by 5 bases; bases with no gene match: 15. This CDR3 has 17 residues. CDR3 protein: CASSPWPRDRVGETQYF. CDR3 nucleotide sequence: TGTGCCAGCAGCCCCTGGCCTCGGGACAGGGTTGGGGAGACCCAGTACTTC.

This clone has only one observation. The germline gene is not matched at one end of the junction; a read error may be the cause. The chain employs TRBV7-7 and TRBJ1-1; TRBD1 matches 10 bases. Germline CDR1 SSHAT, CDR2 FNYEAQ (reference sequence). The CDR3 totals 16 residues. CDR3 coding DNA: TGTGCTAGCAGCCTCGACAGGGGGCGGCTAGACACTGAAGCTTTCTTT. Its translation is CASSLDRGRLDTEAFF.

The J gene is TRBJ2-1, the V gene TRBV2, with D possibly TRBD2 on 6 matching bases. V dropped 6 bases and J dropped 0 bases, with 12 bases sitting between them. Germline V gene sequence: CDR1 SNHLY, CDR2 FYNNEI. The CDR3 sequence is 15 residues long. In DNA form, the CDR3 reads TGTGCCAGCAGCGCCAGCGGGTCCTCCTACAATGAGCAGTTCTTC. Its translation is CASSASGSSYNEQFF.

The V and J genes are TRBV7-2 and TRBJ1-1; 9 nucleotides align to TRBD1. There are 14 residues in the CDR3. V trimming: 8 bases; J trimming: 1 base; junction bases outside the gene matches: 5. Germline V gene sequence: CDR1 SGHTA, CDR2 FQGNSA. The DNA of the CDR3 is TGTGCCAGCTGTCGGGGACAGGGGAACACTGAAGCTTTCTTT. Its translation: CASCRGQGNTEAFF.

There are a few counts of this clone. In nucleotides, the CDR3 is TGTGCCAGCAGCTTGTGGCCAGAATACTATGGCTACACCTTC. Translation: CASSLWPEYYGYTF. This chain links TRBV5-6 with TRBJ1-2, with D uncertain. The CDR3 contains 14 residues. V gave up 1 base and J gave up 3 bases, with 10 bases separating them. Germline CDR1 is SGHDT and CDR2 is YYEEEE. The whole variable domain, remainder taken from reference TRBV5-6 and TRBJ1-2, is DAGVTQSPTHLIKTRGQQVTLRCSPKSGHDTVSWYQQALGQGPQFIFQYYEEEERQRGNFPDRFSGHQFPNYSSELNVNALLLGDSALYLCASSLWPEYYGYTFGSGTRLTVV.

The chain carries TRBV5-1 and TRBJ2-7, with D perhaps matching TRBD2 (5 bases). Germline assignment: CDR1 SGHRS and CDR2 YFSETQ. Trimming stripped 3 bases from V and 6 bases from J, with 13 bases between. The CDR3 spans 13 residues. The CDR3 here is CASSSDGVGEQYF. The CDR3 nucleotides read TGCGCCAGCAGCTCCGACGGGGTAGGCGAGCAGTACTTC.